These T cell receptor beta chains were read from a single sample in a study of naive and memory T cell subsets. TCRdb reprocessed the UMI-ligation and nested PCR reads with MiXCR, giving one entry per CDR3 protein. The sample holds 130,000 to 150,000 distinct CDR3 sequences, approximately 15% seen once. The sequenced material came from naive CD4+ T cells from blood. Receptors originate from a human donor in good health. The CDR3 runs from the conserved cysteine through the conserved F or W. A D gene is named only where the DNA matches it firmly. Expanded clones get a size class; other rows say once, few or many, or leave the size out.

abundance | d_gene | j_gene | v_gene | CDR3aa | CDR3nt
NA | NA | TRBJ2-6 | TRBV5-1 | CASSLVSGTGANVLTF | TGCGCCAGCAGCTTGGTTTCCGGGACTGGGGCCAACGTCCTGACTTTC
NA | TRBD1 | TRBJ1-1 | TRBV5-1 | CASSPGQMNTEAFF | TGCGCCAGCAGCCCGGGACAGATGAACACTGAAGCTTTCTTT
NA | NA | TRBJ2-3 | TRBV29-1 | CSVVRDTDTQYF | TGCAGCGTTGTCCGGGACACAGATACGCAGTATTTT
NA | NA | TRBJ2-4 | TRBV3-1 | CASSQDRVAKNIQYF | TGTGCCAGCAGCCAAGACAGGGTGGCCAAAAACATTCAGTACTTC
NA | NA | TRBJ2-5 | TRBV29-1 | CSVEEPVGVGETQYF | TGCAGCGTTGAAGAGCCCGTGGGAGTAGGTGAGACCCAGTACTTC
NA | NA | TRBJ2-1 | TRBV7-2 | CASSLGPVAGGIEQFF | TGTGCCAGCAGCTTAGGTCCGGTAGCAGGAGGGATTGAGCAGTTCTTC
NA | NA | TRBJ2-2 | TRBV14 | CASSPRVTGELFF | TGTGCCAGCAGCCCCCGTGTCACCGGGGAGCTGTTTTTT
NA | NA | TRBJ1-1 | TRBV29-1 | CSSGIQGKGTEAFF | TGCAGCTCTGGAATACAGGGAAAGGGCACTGAAGCTTTCTTT
NA | NA | TRBJ1-4 | TRBV27 | CASRRQVLDEKLFF | TGTGCCAGCAGGCGACAGGTTCTAGACGAAAAACTGTTTTTT
few | NA | TRBJ2-5 | TRBV6-2/TRBV6-3 | CASSYSHTLQETQYF | TGTGCCAGCAGTTACTCCCACACGCTCCAAGAGACCCAGTACTTC
NA | TRBD2 | TRBJ2-7 | TRBV4-2 | CASSPNGGRGVSEQYF | TGTGCCAGCAGCCCGAATGGCGGGAGAGGGGTCTCGGAGCAGTACTTC
few | TRBD1 | TRBJ2-7 | TRBV5-4 | CASSLVQGGREQYF | TGTGCCAGCAGCTTGGTACAGGGGGGACGCGAGCAGTACTTC
NA | NA | TRBJ2-1 | TRBV7-9 | CASSSRPNNEQFF | TGTGCCAGCAGCTCCCGGCCCAACAATGAGCAGTTCTTC
NA | NA | TRBJ2-2 | TRBV6-2/TRBV6-3 | CASRAWEEPNTGELFF | TGTGCCAGCAGGGCTTGGGAAGAACCGAACACCGGGGAGCTGTTTTTT
NA | NA | TRBJ2-2 | TRBV6-2/TRBV6-3 | CASSYVAGSTGELFF | TGTGCCAGCAGTTACGTCGCGGGAAGCACCGGGGAGCTGTTTTTT
few | TRBD2 | TRBJ2-7 | TRBV20-1 | CSAKLAGGPSYEQYF | TGCAGTGCTAAACTAGCGGGAGGGCCATCCTACGAGCAGTACTTC
few | TRBD1 | TRBJ1-4 | TRBV7-2 | CASSLGRGLNEKLFF | TGTGCCAGCAGCTTAGGCAGGGGGTTAAATGAAAAACTGTTTTTT